This T cell receptor beta chain was captured in a study of T cells after yellow fever vaccination (dated by TCRdb to between 2019 and 2020). With regard to the full study: The SMART-Seq v4 Ultra Low Input RNA kit was used to prepare libraries from fractions with low cell numbers. To track T-cell clones before and after primary and booster YFV17D yellow fever vaccination, bulk TCR alpha and beta repertoires were sequenced longitudinally. The cohort comprised two healthy male donors, one aged 18 to 30 and one aged 30 to 40 years. Blood samples were taken at several timepoints before and after primary and secondary immunization, and bulk PBMC replicates and cell subsets were isolated.

The paper's findings and limits, for the study overall: Computational filtering was required because FACS-sorted repertoires could contain abundant contaminating clonotypes from the bulk population. The study included only two donors, which limits how far the findings can be generalized. Most clones expanded after primary vaccination were re-detected after the booster (around 96% of CD4 and around 88% of CD8), suggesting broad memory maintenance. A small share of clonotypes was detected in both CD4 and CD8 compartments, with the overlap likely arising from convergent recombination. Compared with the primary T-cell response, the secondary T-cell response was weaker but faster, peaking on day 5 rather than day 15.

What the treatment or condition label conveys for this sample: live attenuated yellow fever vaccine strain. Two biological replicates of bulk PBMCs were collected at each blood-draw timepoint. A standard Ficoll-Paque protocol was used to isolate PBMCs from peripheral blood. TriZol was used to extract RNA from bulk PBMCs, from CD4 and CD8 fractions, and from dextramer-positive and dextramer-negative fractions. A remark on this clonotype: There is no known antigen for this receptor. No base quality information exists; no much larger clone differs at one position.

Synthesis of TCR cDNA relied on 5'RACE template switching, a step that introduced a universal primer site along with unique molecular identifiers. cDNA synthesis was primed from both the TCR alpha and TCR beta constant segments. Library amplification used two PCR steps, and the second PCR step added sample barcodes and sequencing adapters. Sequencing of the libraries was done on either Illumina HiSeq 2500 (2x100 bp) or NovaSeq (2x150 bp). The study's processing was this. Demultiplexing of reads and collapsing into UMI consensus sequences were performed with MIGEC, and V(D)J alignment was carried out with MiXCR. Vaccine-responding clonotypes were defined with edgeR using replicate PBMC samples, requiring FDR below 0.01 and a log2 fold change above 5 up to day 15. Bulk clonotypes were assigned CD4 or CD8 identity according to which sequenced CD4 or CD8 repertoire held them at higher abundance. TCRdb reanalyzed the raw reads on its own, using fastp at Q25 for trimming and MiXCR for clone calling, and kept in-frame beta chains. Each entry is one CDR3 protein sequence, shown with its most common DNA and genes. Here the V and J calls rest on TCRdb's processing, not on the authors' analysis. Recorded for this sample are 450,000 to 550,000 distinct CDR3 sequences; roughly a fifth of them occurred a single time. Less than 20% of the sample lies in the top ten.

The sample consisted of PBMCs, taken about 20 days after the first yellow fever vaccination. This TCR was recovered from a man between 18 and 35 years old who received the YFV17D yellow fever vaccine.

The sequenced DNA is TGTGCCAGCAGTACGCGGGGGGTTGGCGGGGAGCTGTTTTTT. Translated, this gives CASSTRGVGGELFF. The chain is assembled from TRBV12-3 or TRBV12-4 and TRBJ2-2, and TRBD2 matches 8 of the central bases. The CDR3, cysteine through phenylalanine, is 14 amino acids long. Kept here is only the CDR3 DNA, which spans 42 bases and is read in frame from base 1. Clipping removes 5 bases from V and 7 bases from J, with 6 as the unmatched junction base count.